This passage covers 5 T cell receptor beta chains from one sample sequenced in a study of T cell responses to AZD1222 COVID-19 vaccine. Some clones are missing from TCRdb's copy, which holds only in-frame ones; the method was immunoSEQ multiplex PCR. The sample has under 150,000 clones; 92% are singletons. Sequences were derived from peripheral blood, sampled 28 days after the second AZD1222 dose. These TCRs come from an adult who received the AZD1222 COVID-19 vaccine.

The chain combines TRBV3-1 (or the pseudogene TRBV3-2) with TRBJ1-3; no definite D call. Germline V gene sequence: CDR1 LGHDT, CDR2 YNNKEL (reference sequence). Trimming left V 0 bases short and J 8 bases short, with 8 bases between. The CDR3 loop spans 13 amino acids. The CDR3 DNA reads TGTGCCAGCAGCCAAGACGGCCCGGACACCATATATTTT. Residues: CASSQDGPDTIYF.

V usage is TRBV30 and J usage is TRBJ1-1; no firm D call. This CDR3 region has 13 residues. CDR1 and CDR2 (germline): GTSNPN, SVGIG (reference sequence). V lost 1 base, J lost 1 base, and 7 bases lay in between. CDR3 sequence reads: CAWSGNENTEAFF. CDR3 nucleotide sequence: TGTGCCTGGAGTGGGAACGAGAACACTGAAGCTTTCTTT. Drawing the rest from reference TRBV30 and TRBJ1-1, the complete variable domain is SQTIHQWPATLVQPVGSPLSLECTVEGTSNPNLYWYRQAAGRGLQLLFYSVGIGQISSEVPQNLSASRPQDRQFILSSKKLLLSDSGFYLCAWSGNENTEAFFGQGTRLTVV.

The chain employs TRBV18 and TRBJ2-7; D call uncertain. With 2 bases removed from V and 3 bases from J, the gap between germline ends came to 14 bases. This CDR3 has 15 amino acids. In germline, CDR1 is KGHSH, CDR2 LQKENI. CDR3 protein: CASSPSVGENYEQYF. The CDR3 DNA follows: TGTGCCAGCTCACCATCAGTTGGGGAAAACTACGAGCAGTACTTC.

The chain uses TRBV4-1 and TRBJ1-1; D uncertain. The CDR3 totals 13 residues. V was trimmed by 1 base and J by 11 bases, leaving 14 bases between them. Germline CDR1 is MGHRA and CDR2 is YSYEKL. The CDR3 coding sequence is TGCGCCAGCAGCCAAGTGGTTGCCGGGGTGGCTTTCTTT. Residues: CASSQVVAGVAFF.

The chain has TRBV27 and TRBJ1-1; the D gene is possibly TRBD1 (5 bases). This CDR3 spans 13 amino acids. The germline V and J ends were trimmed by 6 bases and 4 bases, with 12 bases remaining between them. Germline CDR1 and CDR2: MNHEY and SMNVEV (reference sequence). The CDR3 spells CASRDNSVTEAFF. The CDR3 DNA sequence: TGTGCCAGCAGGGACAATAGTGTCACTGAAGCTTTCTTT.